One and the same sample provided the 26 T cell receptor beta chains below, sequenced in a study of T cells in Graves' hyperthyroidism and ophthalmopathy (dated by TCRdb to the late 2010s). The library was generated by multiplex PCR. Sequencing was carried out with an Illumina HiSeq 2000. The TCR beta CDR3 regions were amplified from RNA transcripts. A first-round RT-PCR of the TCR CDR3 used the HTBI primer set with the Qiagen OneStep RT-PCR kit. The public sequencing data were trimmed at Q25 with fastp and processed into clonotypes with MiXCR by TCRdb, which kept only in-frame beta chains. Every distinct CDR3 protein forms one entry, paired with its most common genes and DNA. The sample table lists 500,000 to 600,000 distinct CDR3 sequences, about half of them with a count of one. About 7.8% of the sample is held by the ten biggest clonotypes. The specimen was peripheral blood or thyroid tissue (not recorded which). These receptors were taken from a woman younger than 35 with Graves' hyperthyroidism.

About this clonotype: A clone one base away is much larger, so this may be a read error. J is TRBJ2-7 and V is TRBV14; D is unclear. V shed 4 bases and J shed 4 bases, with 17 bases lying between them. The CDR3 has 15 amino acids. Looked up from germline, CDR1 is SGHDN and CDR2 is FVKESK. This CDR3 reads CASSLPASPGYEQYF. Written as DNA, the CDR3 is TGTGCCAGCAGCCTCCCGGCGAGCCCCGGGTACGAGCAGTACTTC.

Concerning this clonotype itself: A read error may account for a junction end that differs from germline. The chain has TRBV5-1 and TRBJ1-1; no clear D. The germline V gene encodes CDR1 SGHRS and CDR2 YFSETQ. The CDR3 runs 15 residues. Here the CDR3 DNA reads TGCGCCAGCAGCTTAGTTTTAGGGATGAACACTGGAGCTTTCTTT. This encodes CASSLVLGMNTGAFF.

The chain combines TRBV29-1 with TRBJ2-7; D perhaps matches TRBD2 (7 bases). Germline CDR1 is SQVTM and CDR2 is ANQGSEA. Trimming took 8 bases from V and 2 from J, leaving 16 bases between them. The CDR3 spans 13 residues. The CDR3 spells CSSYEGGAYEQYF. CDR3 nucleotides: TGCAGCAGTTACGAGGGGGGGGCCTACGAGCAGTACTTC.

This clonotype was observed at least ten times. The rearrangement links TRBV3-1 to TRBJ2-7, with unresolved D. CDR1 is LGHDT and CDR2 is YNNKEL in the germline V gene (reference sequence). CDR3 length: 14 amino acids. Trimming stripped 6 bases from V and 1 base from J, with 13 bases between. DNA for the CDR3: TGTGCCAGCAGTCTAAAAGGGCAGTCCTACGAGCAGTACTTC. This translates into CASSLKGQSYEQYF.

This clonotype was seen repeatedly, ten times or more. The CDR3, as DNA: TGCAGTGCTAGAGTAGCTAGCGGGAGGGGAGAGACCCAGTACTTC. This gives the protein CSARVASGRGETQYF. The chain carries TRBV20-1 and TRBJ2-5, with 12 bases matching TRBD2. CDR1 is DFQATT and CDR2 is SNEGSKA in the germline V gene (reference sequence). V gave up 1 base and J gave up 4 bases; unmatched junction bases: 4. The CDR3 is 15 amino acids.

At least ten counts were recorded for this clonotype. This rearrangement joins TRBV29-1 to TRBJ2-7; 8 bases align to TRBD2. With V trimmed by 7 bases and J by 0 bases, 11 bases remained unmatched. Germline CDR1 reads SQVTM; CDR2 reads ANQGSEA. The CDR3 is 15 residues long. This chain's CDR3 is CSAQTSGSVSYEQYF. In DNA form, the CDR3 reads TGCAGCGCCCAAACTAGCGGATCCGTCTCCTACGAGCAGTACTTC.

This clonotype was recorded at least ten times. This sequence joins TRBV12-3 or TRBV12-4 and TRBJ2-5, with TRBD1 as a possible D gene (6 bases). The CDR3 is 14 residues long. Trimming shortened V by 3 bases and J by 3 bases, and 11 bases separated the two germline ends. This CDR3 is CASSFSAGEETQYF. CDR3 bases: TGTGCCAGCAGTTTCTCGGCAGGGGAAGAGACCCAGTACTTC.

This rearrangement joins TRBV27 to TRBJ2-3; no clear D gene. Germline V gene sequence: CDR1 MNHEY, CDR2 SMNVEV (reference sequence). The CDR3 totals 14 residues. V was cut by 3 bases and J by 3 bases, with 10 bases left in between. CDR3 amino acids: CASSLIPGTDTQYF. In DNA form, the CDR3 reads TGTGCCAGCAGTTTGATCCCCGGGACAGATACGCAGTATTTT.

This clonotype was observed a handful of times. The chain recombines TRBV27 with TRBJ1-5; no clear D. V lost 3 bases to trimming and J lost 6 bases, with 12 bases between them. This CDR3 is 14 amino acids long. Germline loops: CDR1 MNHEY, CDR2 SMNVEV (reference sequence). CDR3 DNA sequence: TGTGCCAGCAGTTTGGGAGGGAAAGGTCAGCCCCAGCATTTT. Translation gives CASSLGGKGQPQHF.

This clonotype was recorded many times. This chain links TRBV7-9 with TRBJ1-2; no clear D. This CDR3 region has 11 residues. V lost 9 bases and J 8 bases, leaving 13 bases between the germline ends. Germline V lookup: CDR1 SEHNR, CDR2 FQNEAQ (reference sequence). CDR3 amino acids: CASLVQEGYTF. Written as DNA, the CDR3 is TGTGCCAGTCTCGTCCAGGAGGGCTACACCTTC.

This clonotype came up many times. V usage is TRBV12-5 and J usage is TRBJ1-5; D call uncertain. The CDR3 contains 14 residues. V lost 1 base, J lost 0 bases, and 4 bases lay in between. Germline values: CDR1 LGHNT, CDR2 FRNRAP. The CDR3 reads CASGLGASNQPQHF. The CDR3 DNA reads as TGTGCTAGTGGTTTGGGCGCTAGCAATCAGCCCCAGCATTTT.

This clonotype was detected only once. The J gene is TRBJ2-5, the V gene TRBV29-1; 8 bases are a match to TRBD1. Germline V CDR1 and CDR2: SQVTM, ANQGSEA. V lost 4 bases to trimming and J lost 1 base; unmatched junction nucleotides: 5. The CDR3 consists of 14 residues. The CDR3 loop is CSVVTGGPQETQYF. The DNA of the CDR3 is TGCAGCGTTGTAACAGGGGGTCCCCAAGAGACCCAGTACTTC.

CDR3 loop: CASGENTIYF. The CDR3, as DNA: TGTGCCAGCGGCGAGAACACCATATATTTT. This chain connects TRBV2 to TRBJ1-3, with no clear D. CDR1 is SNHLY, CDR2 FYNNEI, per germline. V was cut by 8 bases and J by 7 bases, with 6 bases left in between. This CDR3 is built from 10 residues.

This clonotype was seen ten or more times. This rearrangement joins TRBV14 to TRBJ1-2; no clear D. The CDR3 covers 11 residues. Trimming pared 1 base from V and 9 bases from J, leaving 6 bases between. The germline gives CDR1 SGHDN, CDR2 FVKESK. For the CDR3, the DNA is TGTGCCAGCAGCCAAGGTATTCGCTACACCTTC. Translated: CASSQGIRYTF.

This clonotype was observed at least ten times. The rearrangement uses TRBV7-9 and TRBJ2-7, with 10 bases that match TRBD1. The CDR3 is 16 residues long. J gave up 2 bases and V 4 bases, and 8 bases lay outside the gene matches. The germline gives CDR1 SEHNR, CDR2 FQNEAQ (reference sequence). As DNA, the CDR3 is TGTGCCAGCAGCTACGGGACAGGGGTGTTGACCTACGAGCAGTACTTC. This translates into CASSYGTGVLTYEQYF.

The sample holds many counts of this clonotype. The rearrangement joins TRBV6-5 to TRBJ2-5, with a possible D match to TRBD1 (7 bases). The CDR3 covers 14 residues. The germline V gene has CDR1 MNHEY and CDR2 SVGAGI. V lost 0 bases, J lost 5 bases, and 10 bases lay in between. CDR3 sequence: CASSYSAGGETQYF. For the CDR3, the DNA is TGTGCCAGCAGTTACTCGGCAGGGGGGGAGACCCAGTACTTC.

To note about this clonotype: This may arise from a read error, as a much more abundant clone is one base away. This chain joins TRBV7-9 and TRBJ1-1, with TRBD1 matching 7 bases. CDR3 length equals 15 residues. CDR1 SEHNR and CDR2 FQNEAQ come from the germline V gene (reference sequence). The CDR3 bases are TGTGCCAGCAGCCATCATGGAGGGGGCATCACTGAAGCTCTCTTT. It encodes CASSHHGGGITEALF.

The sample holds a few counts of this clonotype. The rearrangement links TRBV25-1 to TRBJ1-2; TRBD1 might be the D (5 bases). CDR3 length: 14 residues. Germline values: CDR1 MGHDK, CDR2 SYGVNS. With 2 bases removed from V and 4 bases from J, the gap between germline ends came to 11 bases. The CDR3 DNA follows: TGTGCCAGCAGTGAAGTGGGGACTCCCTATGGCTACACCTTC. This codes for CASSEVGTPYGYTF.

The V call is TRBV29-1, the J call TRBJ2-7, with 9 bases matching TRBD1. Germline loops: CDR1 SQVTM, CDR2 ANQGSEA. The J segment lost 7 bases and the V segment lost 8 bases, leaving 12 bases of the junction unmatched. The CDR3 has 13 amino acids. Here the CDR3 reads CSLTRDRAGEQYF. CDR3 DNA: TGCAGCCTAACCCGGGACAGGGCAGGGGAGCAGTACTTC.

This clonotype has a count of ten or more. This chain joins TRBV9 and TRBJ1-5, with D possibly TRBD1 on 6 matching bases. CDR3 length: 15 residues. The V gene lost 2 bases and the J gene lost 5 bases, with 14 bases spanning the gap. From germline, CDR1 is SGDLS and CDR2 YYNGEE. The CDR3 bases are TGTGCCAGCAGCGTGGGCGGGACACTTGATCAGCCCCAGCATTTT. As protein: CASSVGGTLDQPQHF.

The chain carries TRBV29-1 and TRBJ1-2; the match to TRBD1 covers 7 bases. Germline lookup yields CDR1 SQVTM and CDR2 ANQGSEA. V trimming: 7 bases; J trimming: 1 base; junction bases outside the gene matches: 15. CDR3 length: 16 residues. In nucleotides, the CDR3 is TGCAGCGCAAGCAGGGGGTTCAGGGCGCTTAACTATGGCTACACCTTC. It encodes CSASRGFRALNYGYTF.

There are many counts of this clonotype. The chain links TRBV27 to TRBJ1-2; TRBD1 might be the D (6 bases). The CDR3 length is 14 residues. CDR1 is MNHEY, CDR2 SMNVEV, per germline (reference sequence). With 5 bases removed from V and 8 bases from J, the gap between germline ends came to 18 bases. CDR3 sequence: CASSLRGQSGGYTF. CDR3 DNA sequence: TGTGCCAGCAGTCTTCGCGGACAGTCCGGCGGCTACACCTTC.

V gene TRBV7-9 combines with J gene TRBJ1-5, with unresolved D. The CDR3 spans 13 residues. V was pared by 6 bases and J by 11 bases, with 17 bases between. Germline V gives CDR1 SEHNR, CDR2 FQNEAQ (reference sequence). The CDR3: CASSGNGQETQHF. The CDR3 DNA reads as TGTGCCAGCAGTGGGAACGGCCAAGAGACCCAGCATTTT.

Note on this clonotype: Relative to the germline gene, one junction end is altered; a read error may explain this. The J gene is TRBJ2-3, the V gene TRBV7-2; 11 nucleotides align to TRBD2. Germline V gene data show CDR1 as SGHTA and CDR2 as FQGNSA. The CDR3 loop spans 17 amino acids. CDR3 DNA sequence: TGCGCCAGCAGCCAAGTATTAGCGGGAGGGTTCACAGATACGCAGTATTTT. This sequence encodes CASSQVLAGGFTDTQYF.

CDR3 nucleotide sequence: TGTGCCAGCAGCCCCCGACAGGATAAACAAGAGACCCAGTACTTC. Its protein product is CASSPRQDKQETQYF. The chain has TRBV4-2 and TRBJ2-5, with D possibly being TRBD1 (6 bases). V lost 4 bases to trimming and J lost 2 bases, with 14 bases between them. The CDR3 loop spans 15 amino acids. In germline, CDR1 is LGHNA, CDR2 YNFKEQ.

Notes on this clonotype: The CDR3 ends on some other residue instead of the conserved phenylalanine or tryptophan, so this is likely a read error. The DNA is omitted, as the CDR3 cannot be located on it reliably, and the CDR3 follows TCRdb's listing. This chain uses TRBV7-9 with TRBJ1-2. Germline CDR1 reads SEHNR; CDR2 reads FQNEAQ (reference sequence). The CDR3 has 8 amino acids, counting both end residues. The chain's CDR3 is CASSPLSG.